This T cell receptor beta chain is drawn from a study of blood T cell repertoires in COVID-19. Study summary: Samples taken during acute and convalescent COVID-19 were collected in the United States, Italy and Spain.

V lost 7 bases to trimming and J lost 1 base; unmatched junction nucleotides: 7. CDR1 is SNHLY, CDR2 FYNNEI, per germline. CDR3 length: 16 residues. Original handling: Amplified reference gene primers provided the basis for estimating nucleated cell counts. Produced via immunoSEQ multiplex PCR; TCRdb's table is partial and in-frame only. Clonal size and the V and J genes are those of that table, whereas D and trimming came from the DNA. Here the sample spans 90,000 to 120,000 clones, approximately 88% being singletons. What was sequenced was peripheral blood. The TCR was taken from a human donor in a cohort sampled during active COVID-19. J is TRBJ2-2 and V is TRBV2; 9 bases are a match to TRBD2. The DNA for the CDR3 is TGTGCCAGCACCAAAAGACTAGCGGAGAACACCGGGGAGCTGTTTTTT. Its translation: CASTKRLAENTGELFF.